The present entry profiles one T cell receptor beta chain with its context. V dropped 4 bases and J dropped 4; count of bases not matched to a gene: 10. Germline assignment: CDR1 SGHNT and CDR2 YENEEA. This CDR3 is 15 amino acids long. TCRdb passed the 5' RACE reads through MiXCR, listing each CDR3 protein once. Of roughly 55,000 distinct CDR3 sequences listed, more than 20% are singletons. Purified naive CD4+ T cells were depleted of CD25+ Tregs. The receptor's source is a female donor with breast cancer. The sample consisted of tumor-infiltrating naive CD4+ T cells sorted from the breast tumor. Subset here: naive CD4+ T cells, CD4+CD45RA+CD25-. The chain uses TRBV11-3 and TRBJ2-7, with 7 bases that match TRBD2. For the CDR3, the DNA is TGTGCCAGCAGCTCCAACTTCGCGGGAGCATACGAGCAGTACTTC. Translation: CASSSNFAGAYEQYF.